This T cell receptor (beta chain) was identified during a study of cytomegalovirus exposure and HLA in healthy donors. This CDR3 region has 14 residues. Germline CDR1 reads MGHRA; CDR2 reads YSYEKL. Trimming pared 1 base from V and 1 base from J, leaving 8 bases between. Primers: 60 Vbeta forward and 13 Jbeta reverse. Using immunoSEQ multiplex PCR, the repertoire was profiled, and TCRdb retains in-frame clones only, with some absent. The listing contains fewer than 70,000 clones. V and J are TRBV4-1 and TRBJ2-7; D not certain. The receptor's source is a woman under 30 in good health and CMV-seronegative. What was sequenced was PBMCs. CDR3 region: CASSQGVGSYEQYF. CDR3 DNA sequence: TGCGCCAGCAGCCAAGGTGTCGGTTCCTACGAGCAGTACTTC.